The 27 T cell receptor beta chains given below trace back to one sample, sequenced in a study of cytomegalovirus exposure and HLA in healthy donors. The PCR had 60 Vbeta and 13 Jbeta primers. Method: immunoSEQ multiplex PCR; TCRdb's copy keeps in-frame clones and lacks some. Here the sample spans about 200,000 clones, around 77% being singletons. Material for sequencing was PBMCs. These receptors originate from a woman in her thirties in good health and CMV-seronegative.

The chain has TRBV7-6 and TRBJ1-2; D unclear. The CDR3 is 15 amino acids. Germline CDR1 SGHVS, CDR2 FNYEAQ. V was shortened by 1 base and J by 0 bases, with 9 bases between the two germline ends. Here the CDR3 reads CASSLVDGANYGYTF. CDR3 bases: TGTGCCAGCAGCTTAGTAGACGGAGCTAACTATGGCTACACCTTC.

V usage is TRBV18 and J usage is TRBJ2-1; 9 nucleotides line up with TRBD1. Germline CDR1 reads KGHSH; CDR2 reads LQKENI. The CDR3 is 15 residues long. Trimming removed 6 bases from V and 7 bases from J; junction bases left unmatched: 10. In DNA form, the CDR3 reads TGTGCCAGCTCGGCCTGGGGACAGGGTAATAATGAGCAGTTCTTC. Its translation is CASSAWGQGNNEQFF.

The chain has TRBV9 and TRBJ2-7; a weak D match, TRBD2 (5 bases). The ends were cut back, 3 bases at V and 6 bases at J, with 22 bases in the middle. CDR1 SGDLS and CDR2 YYNGEE come from the germline V gene. This CDR3 comprises 16 residues. The CDR3 nucleotides read TGTGCCAGCAGCGCCCGGGCCGGACTTACCCCGGGCGAGCAGTACTTC. Its protein product is CASSARAGLTPGEQYF. Full variable domain (missing parts from reference TRBV9 and TRBJ2-7): DSGVTQTPKHLITATGQRVTLRCSPRSGDLSVYWYQQSLDQGLQFLIQYYNGEERAKGNILERFSAQQFPDLHSELNLSSLELGDSALYFCASSARAGLTPGEQYFGPGTRLTVT.

The sample holds a few counts of this clone. This CDR3 reads CASSEGGQGADTIYF. The CDR3 DNA follows: TGTGCCAGCAGTGAGGGCGGACAGGGGGCAGACACCATATATTTT. The chain links TRBV6-1 to TRBJ1-3, with 11 bases lining up with TRBD1. Looked up from germline, CDR1 is MNHNS and CDR2 is SASEGT. This CDR3 comprises 15 residues. Unmatched junction bases numbered 6, after V lost 3 bases and J lost 8 bases.

This chain links TRBV2 with TRBJ2-3; 12 bases match TRBD2. Trimming at V came to 3 bases and at J to 5 bases, leaving 12 bases not matched to a gene. The CDR3 loop spans 18 amino acids. From germline, CDR1 is SNHLY and CDR2 FYNNEI. CDR3 nucleotides: TGTGCCAGCAGTGAGATGTTTCTAGCGGGAGGGCCTAGAGATACGCAGTATTTT. The encoded protein is CASSEMFLAGGPRDTQYF.

The V and J genes are TRBV7-9 and TRBJ2-5; D unresolved. Germline V gene data show CDR1 as SEHNR and CDR2 as FQNEAQ (reference sequence). Deletions cut 2 bases from V and 3 bases from J, with 16 bases between. This CDR3 is built from 16 residues. CDR3 sequence: CASSLFPYHREETQYF. The CDR3 nucleotides read TGTGCCAGCAGCTTATTTCCTTACCATCGGGAAGAGACCCAGTACTTC.

V is TRBV10-3 and J is TRBJ2-3; no reliable D call. V lost 5 bases to trimming and J lost 2 bases, with 8 bases between them. Germline V lookup: CDR1 ENHRY, CDR2 SYGVKD. This CDR3 has 13 residues. The CDR3 DNA is TGTGCCATCAGTTTTGAGAACACAGATACGCAGTATTTT. Translating gives CAISFENTDTQYF.

This chain joins TRBV10-2 and TRBJ2-1; 8 bases agree with TRBD1. Losses at the gene ends were 7 bases for V and 10 bases for J; bases not matched to a gene: 15. Germline assignment: CDR1 WSHSY and CDR2 SAAADI. The CDR3 spans 15 residues. The CDR3, as DNA: TGCGCCAGCAAACGTCCCGGGACAGGCCCCGGCGAGCAGTTCTTC. This gives the protein CASKRPGTGPGEQFF.

V gene TRBV6-5 combines with J gene TRBJ2-7; perhaps TRBD1 as D (5 bases). This CDR3 has 14 residues. Germline CDR1 MNHEY, CDR2 SVGAGI. V shed 5 bases and J shed 3 bases, with 14 bases lying between them. The CDR3 is CASSTGTTVYEQYF. The CDR3 nucleotides are TGTGCCAGCAGTACAGGAACGACAGTCTACGAGCAGTACTTC.

The V call is TRBV6-5, the J call TRBJ1-5; 8 nucleotides agree with TRBD1. CDR1 MNHEY and CDR2 SVGAGI come from the germline V gene. This CDR3 spans 14 amino acids. The trim removed 8 bases at V and 0 bases at J, leaving 3 bases unmatched. CDR3 region: CASGQGHSNQPQHF. CDR3 nucleotide sequence: TGTGCCAGCGGACAGGGTCATAGCAATCAGCCCCAGCATTTT.

This clone has more than one count but fewer than ten. This chain links TRBV5-1 with TRBJ1-3; D uncertain. The germline V gene encodes CDR1 SGHRS and CDR2 YFSETQ. There are 15 residues in the CDR3. The V end was cut by 4 bases, the J end by 0 bases, with 11 bases between. The CDR3 DNA is TGCGCCAGCAGCATTCCTCGGAGCTCTGGAAACACCATATATTTT. Protein sequence: CASSIPRSSGNTIYF.

The CDR3 DNA sequence: TGTGCCAGCAGCGTATCGGGGACAGGGGTGGACGAGCAGTACTTC. Translation: CASSVSGTGVDEQYF. This rearrangement joins TRBV9 to TRBJ2-7, with 10 bases that match TRBD1. Germline trimming cut 1 base from V and 5 bases from J; bases unmatched to any gene: 6. The V gene's germline CDR1 is SGDLS and CDR2 YYNGEE. The CDR3 is 15 residues long. Full variable domain (rest looked up from reference TRBV9 and TRBJ2-7): DSGVTQTPKHLITATGQRVTLRCSPRSGDLSVYWYQQSLDQGLQFLIQYYNGEERAKGNILERFSAQQFPDLHSELNLSSLELGDSALYFCASSVSGTGVDEQYFGPGTRLTVT.

The J gene is TRBJ2-3, the V gene TRBV5-1; the match to TRBD2 covers 8 bases. V gave up 0 bases and J gave up 4 bases; unmatched junction bases: 4. CDR1 and CDR2 from the germline V gene are SGHRS and YFSETQ. The CDR3 length is 15 residues. Here the CDR3 DNA reads TGCGCCAGCAGCTTGGGGCGGGGGGCCTCAGATACGCAGTATTTT. This codes for CASSLGRGASDTQYF.

The chain links TRBV29-1 to TRBJ1-4, with D unresolved. Germline CDR1 reads SQVTM; CDR2 reads ANQGSEA. Trimming took 0 bases from V and 0 from J, leaving 5 bases between them. This CDR3 contains 14 residues. The CDR3 sequence is CSVEDPATNEKLFF. The CDR3 DNA sequence: TGCAGCGTTGAAGACCCCGCAACTAATGAAAAACTGTTTTTT.

DNA for the CDR3: TGTGCCAGCAGCTTGGTGAAGGGGGAGCAGTACTTC. This encodes CASSLVKGEQYF. The chain is built from TRBV5-4 and TRBJ2-5, with D possibly matching TRBD1 (6 bases). The V end was cut by 0 bases, the J end by 11 bases, with 11 bases between. The CDR3 consists of 12 residues. In germline, CDR1 is SGHNT, CDR2 YYREEE (reference sequence).

This clone occurred a few times. This sequence joins TRBV6-4 and TRBJ2-3, with D perhaps matching TRBD1 (5 bases). Looked up from germline, CDR1 is MRHNA and CDR2 is SNTAGT. The CDR3 totals 16 residues. Trimming took off 2 bases at V and 0 bases at J, with 12 bases between the two ends. CDR3 nucleotides: TGTGCCAGCAGTGACCAAGGGGCAGGGAGCACAGATACGCAGTATTTT. Translation: CASSDQGAGSTDTQYF.

This clone was observed a few times. The V and J genes are TRBV7-9 and TRBJ2-2; perhaps TRBD1 as D (5 bases). Trimming cost V 5 bases and J 0 bases, with 7 bases left between them. Germline V gene data show CDR1 as SEHNR and CDR2 as FQNEAQ (reference sequence). This CDR3 is built from 14 residues. The CDR3 region is CASSDRSNTGELFF. In DNA form, the CDR3 reads TGTGCCAGCAGCGACAGATCGAACACCGGGGAGCTGTTTTTT.

The chain has TRBV6-1 and TRBJ2-7, with D possibly being TRBD2 (5 bases). CDR3 size: 14 residues. V was shortened by 0 bases and J by 4 bases, with 10 bases between the two germline ends. Germline V lookup: CDR1 MNHNS, CDR2 SASEGT. CDR3 nucleotide sequence: TGTGCCAGCAGTGAAGCCTGGACGGGATACGAGCAGTACTTC. Translating it yields CASSEAWTGYEQYF.

The chain carries TRBV7-2 and TRBJ2-1; D gene ambiguous. The V end was cut by 1 base, the J end by 8 bases, with 18 bases between. CDR1 and CDR2 (germline): SGHTA, FQGNSA. The CDR3 consists of 16 residues. CDR3 in DNA: TGTGCCAGCAGCTTAGTTCGTAATCTCCGAGGCTATGAGCAGTTCTTC. This gives the protein CASSLVRNLRGYEQFF. The full variable domain, its missing parts supplied by reference TRBV7-2 and TRBJ2-1, is GAGVSQSPSNKVTEKGKDVELRCDPISGHTALYWYRQSLGQGLEFLIYFQGNSAPDKSGLPSDRFSAERTGGSVSTLTIQRTQQEDSAVYLCASSLVRNLRGYEQFFGPGTRLTVL.

This clone occurred a few times. The rearrangement links TRBV5-1 to TRBJ1-6; TRBD1 might be the D (6 bases). Between the trimmed V and J ends, which lost 4 bases and 8 bases, there was a span of 10 bases. CDR3 length: 13 residues. Germline CDR1 and CDR2: SGHRS and YFSETQ. CDR3 sequence reads: CASSLEGDSPLHF. Written as DNA, the CDR3 is TGCGCCAGCAGCCTCGAGGGGGATTCACCCCTCCACTTT.

This clone showed up just once. The chain has TRBV2 and TRBJ2-3, with D possibly being TRBD1 (6 bases). V dropped 1 base and J dropped 9 bases, with 11 bases sitting between them. The CDR3 is 13 amino acids. CDR1 is SNHLY, CDR2 FYNNEI, per germline. The CDR3 DNA is TGTGCCAGCAGTGAAGTCGAGGGGACAACGCAGTATTTT. It translates to CASSEVEGTTQYF.

V is TRBV6-6 and J is TRBJ1-5; TRBD1 is a possible D gene (6 bases). Germline assignment: CDR1 MNHNY and CDR2 SVGAGI (reference sequence). The ends were cut back, 8 bases at V and 2 bases at J, with 13 bases in the middle. This CDR3 is built from 14 residues. CDR3 DNA sequence: TGTGCCAGCGAGGACAGTCTTGGCAATCAGCCCCAGCATTTT. Translating gives CASEDSLGNQPQHF.

CDR3 sequence (DNA): TGTGCCAGCAGTTCTACGACAGGGCCAAGATACAATGAGCAGTTCTTC. Protein: CASSSTTGPRYNEQFF. The rearrangement uses TRBV28 and TRBJ2-1, with TRBD1 identical over 7 bases. This CDR3 is 16 amino acids long. Germline V gives CDR1 MDHEN, CDR2 SYDVKM. V lost 4 bases and J lost 4; bases outside the gene matches: 10.

The CDR3 spells CASSATGALNTGELFF. In DNA form, the CDR3 reads TGTGCCAGCAGCGCGACAGGGGCTTTGAACACCGGGGAGCTGTTTTTT. The V and J genes are TRBV7-3 and TRBJ2-2; TRBD1 agrees at 8 bases. CDR3 length: 16 amino acids. The V gene end was trimmed by 5 bases and the J gene end by 1 base; junction bases not matched to a gene: 6. The V gene's germline CDR1 is SGHTA and CDR2 FQGTGA.

The chain uses TRBV2 and TRBJ2-1; 7 nucleotides agree with TRBD2. CDR3 length equals 14 residues. V was pared by 3 bases and J by 4 bases, with 3 bases of the junction left unmatched. Germline V lookup: CDR1 SNHLY, CDR2 FYNNEI. For the CDR3, the DNA is TGTGCCAGCAGTGAGAGTAGCGGGTACAATGAGCAGTTCTTC. Translated, it gives CASSESSGYNEQFF.

This clone has just a few counts. This chain uses TRBV18 with TRBJ1-1; D gene unclear. Trimming shortened V by 3 bases and J by 1 base, and 9 bases separated the two germline ends. The CDR3 totals 14 residues. Per the germline V gene, CDR1 is KGHSH and CDR2 is LQKENI. The CDR3 nucleotides read TGTGCCAGCTCACCCCCCAGACAGAACACTGAAGCTTTCTTT. It is translated as CASSPPRQNTEAFF.

The DNA for the CDR3 is TGTGCCATCAGGACACCGGGACAGGGCTCCTACGAGCAGTACTTC. Residues: CAIRTPGQGSYEQYF. The rearrangement links TRBV10-3 to TRBJ2-7, with 9 bases fitting TRBD1. The CDR3 extends over 15 amino acids. V shed 6 bases and J 0 bases; nucleotides not matched to a gene: 6. Germline V gene sequence: CDR1 ENHRY, CDR2 SYGVKD.